This entry is about one T cell receptor beta chain. The repertoire was sequenced with immunoSEQ multiplex PCR; TCRdb's copy has only in-frame clones and lacks some. Among over 2 million clones listed, approximately 94% were seen once. Naive CD8 cells lacked CD45RO, underwent positive selection for CCR7 and left out terminally differentiated effector memory CD45RA+ cells. These data originate in a study of shared clonotypes between healthy human individuals. Germline V gene sequence: CDR1 MDHEN, CDR2 SYDVKM. This CDR3 has 14 residues. Trimming took 7 bases from V and 0 from J, leaving 13 bases between them.

Specimen: naive CD8+ T cells sorted from blood. The clonotype comes from a young man in good health. The rearrangement joins TRBV28 to TRBJ2-7, with D possibly being TRBD1 or TRBD2 (5 bases each). The CDR3, as DNA: TGTGCCAGCACTAGGGCAGGGAGCTCCTACGAGCAGTACTTC. Protein sequence: CASTRAGSSYEQYF.